This T cell receptor (beta chain) was sequenced during a study of technical replicates of blood from a handful of donors. The V gene's germline CDR1 is MNHNY and CDR2 SVGAGI (reference sequence). V shed 2 bases and J 4 bases; nucleotides not matched to a gene: 10. CDR3 length equals 16 residues. Sequencing used immunoSEQ multiplex PCR; TCRdb keeps in-frame clones, though not all of them. This table has about 14,000 clones, 85% appearing once. This clone was recorded once. Material for sequencing was PBMCs. This clonotype originated in a human donor in good health. This chain connects TRBV6-6 to TRBJ2-5; 7 nucleotides line up with TRBD1. CDR3 sequence: CASSYPTGVMGETQYF. The CDR3 DNA is TGTGCCAGCAGTTACCCTACAGGGGTCATGGGAGAGACCCAGTACTTC.